This T cell receptor beta chain emerged from a study of CD8 T cells in ankylosing spondylitis. Study findings and constraints: Several of the motif variants were reported before in synovial fluid and blood from reactive arthritis. In ankylosing spondylitis patients, matched synovial fluid reportedly showed significant enrichment of disease-linked clones.

The TCR beta libraries were generated through quantitative 5'-RACE incorporating molecular barcodes. Using its own MiXCR run on the 5' RACE reads, TCRdb lists one record per CDR3 protein. The sample lists approximately 25,000 distinct CDR3 sequences, about a sixth occurring once. This clonotype has a handful of counts. The antigen is unknown. This receptor was obtained from a male donor with ankylosing spondylitis or in good health (not recorded which). Material for sequencing was blood.

CDR3 bases: TGTGCCAGCACCCCGGTCGTAGATACGCAGTATTTT. This translates into CASTPVVDTQYF. V usage is TRBV7-9 and J usage is TRBJ2-3; D is unclear. V dropped 7 bases and J dropped 5 bases, with 10 bases sitting between them. Per the germline V gene, CDR1 is SEHNR and CDR2 is FQNEAQ (reference sequence). CDR3 length: 12 amino acids. Full variable domain (missing parts from reference TRBV7-9 and TRBJ2-3): DTGVSQNPRHKITKRGQNVTFRCDPISEHNRLYWYRQTLGQGPEFLTYFQNEAQLEKSRLLSDRFSAERPKGSFSTLEIQRTEQGDSAMYLCASTPVVDTQYFGPGTRLTVL.